The 13 T cell receptor beta chains below all came from one sample that was sequenced in a study of blood T cell repertoires in COVID-19. The repertoire was sequenced with immunoSEQ multiplex PCR; TCRdb's copy has only in-frame clones and lacks some. The data contain a few hundred thousand clones, approximately 85% of them seen just once; the ten biggest clones take up roughly 2.3%. The sequencing sample was made of PBMCs or T cells enriched from blood (not recorded which). These receptors originate from a man aged 25 to 45 who had recovered from COVID-19.

The DNA for the CDR3 is TGTGCCAGTACCGCGGGACAGGGTGCTTTCTTT. As protein: CASTAGQGAFF. J is TRBJ1-1 and V is TRBV19; 9 bases line up with TRBD1. Looked up from germline, CDR1 is LNHDA and CDR2 is SQIVND (reference sequence). V gave up 7 bases and J gave up 11 bases; unmatched junction bases: 5. The CDR3 has 11 amino acids.

This clone occurred once. V usage is TRBV6-2 or TRBV6-3 and J usage is TRBJ1-3; D not resolved. The CDR3 has 12 amino acids. Germline assignment: CDR1 MNHEY and CDR2 SVGEGT. V lost 6 bases, J lost 4 bases, and 7 bases lay in between. The CDR3 region is CASSFQGNTIYF. In DNA, the CDR3 is TGTGCCAGCAGCTTCCAGGGAAACACCATATATTTT.

This clone was counted once. At one end, the junction sequence differs from germline, possibly due to a read error. Other DNA variants within this sample encode the same CDR3. This chain connects TRBV12-3 or TRBV12-4 to TRBJ1-1; D not certain. The length of the CDR3 is 13 residues. DNA for the CDR3: TGTGCCAGTAGTTTCGCCGGGAACACTGAAGCTTTCTTT. The encoded protein is CASSFAGNTEAFF.

CDR3 loop: CASSLNSPDRGAYEQYF. In nucleotides, the CDR3 is TGTGCCAGCAGTCTAAATTCGCCGGACAGGGGAGCCTACGAGCAGTACTTC. V and J are TRBV27 and TRBJ2-7; 9 nucleotides agree with TRBD1. This CDR3 has 17 amino acids. CDR1 MNHEY and CDR2 SMNVEV come from the germline V gene (reference sequence). V lost 5 bases to trimming and J lost 2 bases; unmatched junction nucleotides: 13.

J is TRBJ2-1 and V is TRBV27, with a possible D match to TRBD2 (6 bases). Deletions cut 6 bases from V and 4 bases from J, with 19 bases between. The CDR3 runs 16 residues. CDR1 and CDR2 from the germline V gene are MNHEY and SMNVEV (reference sequence). Here the CDR3 reads CASRGGTKILYNEQFF. CDR3 nucleotide sequence: TGTGCCAGCAGAGGCGGGACCAAGATACTATACAATGAGCAGTTCTTC.

V usage is TRBV7-9 and J usage is TRBJ1-2; D is perhaps TRBD1 (5 bases). The CDR3 totals 14 residues. V was shortened by 4 bases and J by 4 bases, with 13 bases between the two germline ends. Germline V gene lookup returns CDR1 SEHNR and CDR2 FQNEAQ (reference sequence). The CDR3 protein is CASSSEDMFYGYTF. CDR3 DNA: TGTGCCAGCAGCTCAGAGGACATGTTCTATGGCTACACCTTC.

The chain combines TRBV6-5 with TRBJ1-4; 7 positions agree with TRBD1. Germline CDR1 is MNHEY and CDR2 is SVGAGI. This CDR3 comprises 15 residues. The junction had 10 bases not matched to a gene; V was cut back by 5 bases and J by 7 bases. In nucleotides, the CDR3 is TGTGCCAGCAGTAAAACGACAGGGCGGGCTGAAAAACTGTTTTTT. It specifies CASSKTTGRAEKLFF.

This chain links TRBV2 with TRBJ2-1; tentative D call: TRBD2 (6 bases). Looked up from germline, CDR1 is SNHLY and CDR2 is FYNNEI. The CDR3 is 20 amino acids. The V and J ends lost 9 bases and 0 bases respectively, with 30 bases between them. The CDR3 nucleotides read TGTGCCAGGGGGAGTGTGGGGCTAGCGAGCACCACAGGCTCCTACAATGAGCAGTTCTTC. It is translated as CARGSVGLASTTGSYNEQFF.

This chain joins TRBV30 and TRBJ2-5, with D maybe TRBD1 (6 bases). V shed 2 bases and J shed 2 bases, with 6 bases lying between them. This CDR3 has 12 amino acids. CDR1 GTSNPN and CDR2 SVGIG come from the germline V gene (reference sequence). The CDR3 is CAWSTGQETQYF. In DNA form, the CDR3 reads TGTGCCTGGAGTACAGGGCAAGAGACCCAGTACTTC. The full variable domain, its missing parts supplied by reference TRBV30 and TRBJ2-5, is SQTIHQWPATLVQPVGSPLSLECTVEGTSNPNLYWYRQAAGRGLQLLFYSVGIGQISSEVPQNLSASRPQDRQFILSSKKLLLSDSGFYLCAWSTGQETQYFGPGTRLLVL.

The CDR3 DNA is TGTGCCAGCAGCTCGGGCGTGGAGGGACTCTATGGCTACACCTTC. Translating it yields CASSSGVEGLYGYTF. V usage is TRBV5-4 and J usage is TRBJ1-2; perhaps TRBD1 as D (5 bases). In germline, CDR1 is SGHNT, CDR2 YYREEE (reference sequence). V was shortened by 3 bases and J by 4 bases, with 16 bases between the two germline ends. The CDR3 loop spans 15 amino acids.

Comments on this clone: This sample includes further DNA sequences coding for the same CDR3. The V and J genes are TRBV12-3 or TRBV12-4 and TRBJ1-1; D unresolved. V lost 3 bases, J lost 0 bases, and 5 bases lay in between. The CDR3 extends over 13 amino acids. The CDR3 coding sequence is TGTGCCAGCAGTTTGCAGATGAACACTGAAGCTTTCTTT. It translates to CASSLQMNTEAFF.

The CDR3 DNA is TGTGCCAGCAGTCCCAGGATTTACCGGGCTTTCTTT. Translating gives CASSPRIYRAFF. This chain uses TRBV12-3 or TRBV12-4 with TRBJ1-1; D is uncertain. V lost 5 bases and J lost 11, with 15 bases in between. The CDR3 is made up of 12 amino acids.

This rearrangement joins TRBV6-5 to TRBJ1-3; possibly TRBD1 for D (5 bases). Germline V CDR1 and CDR2: MNHEY, SVGAGI. Trimming stripped 8 bases from V and 3 bases from J, with 14 bases between. The CDR3 sequence is 14 residues long. The CDR3 bases are TGTGCCAGCGCAGTCGGGGGGAGTGGAAACACCATATATTTT. Protein product: CASAVGGSGNTIYF.